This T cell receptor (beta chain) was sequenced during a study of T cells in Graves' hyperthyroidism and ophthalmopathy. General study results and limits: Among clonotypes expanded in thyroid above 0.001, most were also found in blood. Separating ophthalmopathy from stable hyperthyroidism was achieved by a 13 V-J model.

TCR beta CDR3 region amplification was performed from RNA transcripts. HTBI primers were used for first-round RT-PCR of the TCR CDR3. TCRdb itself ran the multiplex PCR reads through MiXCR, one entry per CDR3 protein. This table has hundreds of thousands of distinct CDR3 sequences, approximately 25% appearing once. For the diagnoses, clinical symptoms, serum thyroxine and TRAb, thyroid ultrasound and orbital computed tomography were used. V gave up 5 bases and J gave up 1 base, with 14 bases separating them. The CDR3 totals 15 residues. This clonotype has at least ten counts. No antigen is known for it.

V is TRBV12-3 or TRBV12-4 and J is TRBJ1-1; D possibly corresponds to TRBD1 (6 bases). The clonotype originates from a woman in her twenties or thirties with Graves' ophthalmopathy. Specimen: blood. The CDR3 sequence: CASSPHPTGNTEAFF. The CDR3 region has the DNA TGTGCCAGCAGTCCCCACCCGACAGGGAACACTGAAGCTTTCTTT.